These 21 T cell receptor beta chains originate from one sample sequenced in a study of siplizumab effects on memory and regulatory T cells. Assay used: immunoSEQ multiplex PCR; TCRdb lists only in-frame clones, some missing. Here the sample spans about 100,000 clones, about 95% being singletons. The sequencing sample was made of non-Treg CD4+ T cells sorted from blood. These receptors were obtained from a human donor in good health.

The chain links TRBV6-6 to TRBJ2-7; possibly TRBD1 or TRBD2 for D (5 bases each). Germline V lookup: CDR1 MNHNY, CDR2 SVGAGI (reference sequence). The V end lost 0 bases, the J end lost 2 bases, and 8 bases lay between the germline ends. CDR3 size: 14 residues. The DNA of the CDR3 is TGTGCCAGCAGTTACTCGAAGGGACCCTACGAGCAGTACTTC. Amino acids: CASSYSKGPYEQYF.

V is TRBV7-9 and J is TRBJ1-4, with a weak D call TRBD1 (6 bases). The CDR3 is made up of 16 amino acids. The V gene lost 1 base and the J gene lost 8 bases, with 17 bases spanning the gap. The germline V gene encodes CDR1 SEHNR and CDR2 FQNEAQ (reference sequence). CDR3 in DNA: TGTGCCAGCAGCTTAGTGGGGGGGCGAGGTTTGGAAAAACTGTTTTTT. This codes for CASSLVGGRGLEKLFF.

The chain joins TRBV7-8 to TRBJ2-1; no firm D call. Germline V gives CDR1 SGHVS, CDR2 FQNEAQ. The CDR3 runs to 14 residues. V was trimmed by 0 bases and J by 6 bases, leaving 9 bases between them. CDR3: CASSLAEYSNEQFF. The DNA of the CDR3 is TGTGCCAGCAGCTTAGCGGAATACAGCAATGAGCAGTTCTTC.

The V call is TRBV18, the J call TRBJ2-7; TRBD1 agrees at 8 bases. CDR3 length: 15 amino acids. Germline V gene lookup returns CDR1 KGHSH and CDR2 LQKENI. Trimming cost V 3 bases and J 3 bases; bases outside gene matches: 7. CDR3 DNA sequence: TGTGCCAGCTCACCCCGGGACAGGAACTACTACGAGCAGTACTTC. It yields the protein CASSPRDRNYYEQYF.

Only one count was recorded for this clone. V and J are TRBV18 and TRBJ2-5, with D perhaps assigned TRBD1 or TRBD2 (6 bases each). CDR1 and CDR2 (germline): KGHSH, LQKENI. This CDR3 spans 16 amino acids. With 0 bases removed from V and 5 bases from J, the gap between germline ends came to 16 bases. The CDR3 region is CASSPPRGGGMETQYF. The CDR3 DNA follows: TGTGCCAGCTCACCACCACGAGGGGGAGGAATGGAGACCCAGTACTTC.

The rearrangement joins TRBV5-5 to TRBJ2-7; D call uncertain. Trimming took 0 bases from V and 3 from J, leaving 1 base between them. The CDR3 spans 11 residues. Germline V gene data show CDR1 as SGHKS and CDR2 as YYEKEE (reference sequence). The CDR3 region has the DNA TGTGCCAGCAGCTTGGTCTACGAGCAGTACTTC. Translation: CASSLVYEQYF.

The chain couples TRBV19 to TRBJ2-5; 7 positions match TRBD2. The J call may be faulty, since TRBJ2-7 better matches the DNA end. This CDR3 contains 16 residues. Germline CDR1 and CDR2: LNHDA and SQIVND (reference sequence). This CDR3 reads CASSRSGTLQTYEQYF. Here the CDR3 DNA reads TGTGCCAGTAGTAGAAGCGGGACTTTACAGACCTACGAGCAGTACTTC.

The chain has TRBV12-5 and TRBJ2-7; 7 bases are shared with TRBD1. With V trimmed by 0 bases and J by 4 bases, 6 bases remained unmatched. The CDR3 has 15 residues. CDR1 and CDR2 from the germline V gene are LGHNT and FRNRAP. The CDR3 is CASGLVATGIYEQYF. The CDR3 DNA sequence: TGTGCTAGTGGTTTGGTCGCGACAGGGATTTACGAGCAGTACTTC.

The chain employs TRBV9 and TRBJ2-7, with a weak D call TRBD2 (5 bases). Germline CDR1 is SGDLS and CDR2 is YYNGEE. This CDR3 contains 13 residues. V was clipped by 5 bases and J by 2 bases, with 11 bases between them. This chain's CDR3 is CASSGGLAYEQYF. CDR3 nucleotide sequence: TGTGCCAGCAGTGGAGGACTGGCCTACGAGCAGTACTTC.

The rearrangement links TRBV11-2 to TRBJ1-4, with D unresolved. The V gene's germline CDR1 is SGHAT and CDR2 FQNNGV. The CDR3 runs 12 residues. Trimming left V 7 bases short and J 7 bases short, with 10 bases between. The CDR3 nucleotides read TGTGCCAGCAACCCTCTGGGTGAAAAACTGTTTTTT. Translation gives CASNPLGEKLFF.

The chain uses TRBV5-1 and TRBJ2-7; D is perhaps TRBD1 or TRBD2 (5 bases each). Trimming pared 0 bases from V and 2 bases from J, leaving 12 bases between. The CDR3 is 15 residues long. CDR1 and CDR2 from the germline V gene are SGHRS and YFSETQ. In nucleotides, the CDR3 is TGCGCCAGCAGCTTGGGTGGGACCGGTACCTACGAGCAGTACTTC. Translated: CASSLGGTGTYEQYF.

This chain uses TRBV21-1 with TRBJ2-7; the listed D gene, TRBD1, was not tested against the DNA. TRBV21-1 is recorded as a pseudogene. The length of the CDR3 is 15 residues. This CDR3 reads CASSKGARTPYEQYF. DNA for the CDR3: TGTGCCAGCAGCAAAGGGGCCCGAACCCCCTACGAGCAGTACTTC.

The rearrangement links TRBV9 to TRBJ2-7, with 10 positions matching TRBD1. The CDR3 extends over 14 amino acids. After removal of 3 bases from V and 6 bases from J, the junction contained 6 bases not matched to a gene. In germline, CDR1 is SGDLS, CDR2 YYNGEE. In nucleotides, the CDR3 is TGTGCCAGCAGCGCCCGGGACAGGGGCTCCGAGCAGTACTTC. It encodes CASSARDRGSEQYF.

The chain has TRBV7-9 and TRBJ2-2; D is uncertain. Deletions cut 0 bases from V and 1 base from J, with 6 bases between. There are 15 residues in the CDR3. Germline assignment: CDR1 SEHNR and CDR2 FQNEAQ (reference sequence). The CDR3 protein is CASSLASVNTGELFF. CDR3 in DNA: TGTGCCAGCAGCTTAGCCAGCGTGAACACCGGGGAGCTGTTTTTT.

This chain connects TRBV18 to TRBJ2-4; 12 positions match TRBD2. CDR3 size: 14 residues. The germline V gene encodes CDR1 KGHSH and CDR2 LQKENI. The J segment lost 9 bases and the V segment lost 6 bases, leaving 6 bases of the junction unmatched. CDR3 protein: CASSRTSGRSIQYF. The CDR3 region has the DNA TGTGCCAGCTCCCGAACTAGCGGGAGGAGCATTCAGTACTTC. The whole variable domain, remainder taken from reference TRBV18 and TRBJ2-4, is NAGVMQNPRHLVRRRGQEARLRCSPMKGHSHVYWYRQLPEEGLKFMVYLQKENIIDESGMPKERFSAEFPKEGPSILRIQQVVRGDSAAYFCASSRTSGRSIQYFGAGTRLSVL.

This clone has only one observation. CDR3 amino acids: CASSPRIASSTDTQYF. For the CDR3, the DNA is TGTGCCAGCTCACCACGTATAGCGAGCAGCACAGATACGCAGTATTTT. The rearrangement uses TRBV18 and TRBJ2-3; D might be TRBD2 (5 bases). The germline V gene encodes CDR1 KGHSH and CDR2 LQKENI. The CDR3 length is 16 residues. The ends were cut back, 1 base at V and 0 bases at J, with 11 bases in the middle. The variable domain in full, with the rest retrieved from reference TRBV18 and TRBJ2-3, is NAGVMQNPRHLVRRRGQEARLRCSPMKGHSHVYWYRQLPEEGLKFMVYLQKENIIDESGMPKERFSAEFPKEGPSILRIQQVVRGDSAAYFCASSPRIASSTDTQYFGPGTRLTVL.

This sequence joins TRBV6-6 and TRBJ2-1; 8 bases map to TRBD2. The CDR3 is made up of 15 amino acids. With V trimmed by 2 bases and J by 8 bases, 8 bases remained unmatched. From germline, CDR1 is MNHNY and CDR2 SVGAGI (reference sequence). The CDR3: CASSYQSGSRDEQFF. The CDR3 region has the DNA TGTGCCAGCAGTTACCAAAGCGGGAGTAGGGATGAGCAGTTCTTC.

The chain joins TRBV6-1 to TRBJ2-5, with D possibly TRBD1 on 6 matching bases. Trimming removed 4 bases at V and 2 bases at J, with 14 bases between. The CDR3 covers 15 residues. CDR1 and CDR2 from the germline V gene are MNHNS and SASEGT. Here the CDR3 reads CASSATGTRQETQYF. The CDR3, as DNA: TGTGCCAGCAGTGCTACCGGGACACGACAAGAGACCCAGTACTTC.

This clone was seen only once. This chain uses TRBV2 with TRBJ1-2, with 9 bases aligning to TRBD1. This CDR3 contains 16 residues. Germline V gives CDR1 SNHLY, CDR2 FYNNEI. The ends lost 4 bases at V and 8 bases at J; junction bases unmatched: 14. The CDR3 protein is CASSGTGELGKEGYTF. The DNA of the CDR3 is TGTGCCAGCAGTGGGACAGGGGAACTAGGGAAAGAAGGCTACACCTTC.

This clone was recorded once. The chain employs TRBV18 and TRBJ2-7; TRBD2 matches 13 bases. J was trimmed by 4 bases and V by 3 bases; bases with no gene match: 3. The CDR3 runs to 15 residues. CDR1 is KGHSH and CDR2 is LQKENI in the germline V gene. The CDR3 loop is CASSPGTSGVYEQYF. DNA for the CDR3: TGTGCCAGCTCACCCGGGACTAGCGGGGTATACGAGCAGTACTTC.

The chain links TRBV30 to TRBJ1-3; tentatively, D is TRBD1 (5 bases). Deletions cut 7 bases from V and 4 bases from J, with 14 bases between. CDR3 length: 13 residues. Germline CDR1 GTSNPN, CDR2 SVGIG (reference sequence). The CDR3 DNA reads TGTGCCTTGGGACCTAATCCGGGAAACACCATATATTTT. Amino acid sequence: CALGPNPGNTIYF.